Below, 23 T cell receptor beta chains from the same sample are listed, as sequenced in a study of beta chain features in type 1 diabetes. Broader study findings: Among all four CD4+ subsets, Type 1 diabetes patients had TCRB CDR3s that were moderately but significantly shorter.

Antigens of these TCRs are unknown. Of the isolated RNA, all was reverse transcribed, and so the sequenced material was expressed TCRB transcripts. Sequencing used immunoSEQ multiplex PCR; TCRdb keeps in-frame clones, though not all of them. The data contain hundreds of thousands of clones, 15% of them seen just once; the ten biggest clones take up more than 0.015%. Sequenced: naive CD4+ T cells from blood. All receptors come from a man younger than 35 with type 1 diabetes.

The chain recombines TRBV28 with TRBJ1-2; unclear D gene. The germline V gene encodes CDR1 MDHEN and CDR2 SYDVKM. The CDR3 has 13 residues. Trimming cost V 10 bases and J 5 bases, with 17 bases left between them. CDR3: CATTPPKEYGYTF. The DNA for the CDR3 is TGTGCCACCACCCCACCTAAGGAGTATGGCTACACCTTC.

In its sample, this clone was seen a few times. The chain employs TRBV7-2 and TRBJ2-7; no reliable D call. The CDR3 runs 13 residues. The V end lost 5 bases, the J end lost 5 bases, and 13 bases lay between the germline ends. Looked up from germline, CDR1 is SGHTA and CDR2 is FQGNSA. The chain's CDR3 is CASSRRPKDEQYF. Here the CDR3 DNA reads TGTGCCAGCAGCCGGAGACCAAAGGACGAGCAGTACTTC.

This clone was seen just once. This chain links TRBV6-5 with TRBJ2-1; 10 bases are a match to TRBD2. The length of the CDR3 is 15 residues. Unmatched junction bases numbered 10, after V lost 5 bases and J lost 9 bases. Germline CDR1 MNHEY, CDR2 SVGAGI. The CDR3 protein is CASSATSGAMPEQFF. The DNA for the CDR3 is TGTGCCAGCAGTGCCACTAGCGGGGCAATGCCTGAGCAGTTCTTC.

This chain joins TRBV10-3 and TRBJ2-7, with 8 bases aligning to TRBD2. Germline V lookup: CDR1 ENHRY, CDR2 SYGVKD. CDR3 length: 15 amino acids. The J segment lost 12 bases and the V segment lost 0 bases, leaving 13 bases of the junction unmatched. The CDR3 DNA sequence: TGTGCCATCAGTGAGTCGAGAGCGGGAGCCGCCCTTGCGTACTTC. The encoded protein is CAISESRAGAALAYF.

The chain recombines TRBV28 with TRBJ2-7; D gene uncertain. In germline, CDR1 is MDHEN, CDR2 SYDVKM. V was cut by 9 bases and J by 0 bases, with 18 bases left in between. CDR3 length: 15 residues. In DNA form, the CDR3 reads TGTGCCAGTTCAGGCCAGGCCTACTTCTCCTACGAGCAGTACTTC. It specifies CASSGQAYFSYEQYF.

This clone was found a few times. This chain uses TRBV29-1 with TRBJ1-1; TRBD1 might be the D (5 bases). Trimming shortened V by 4 bases and J by 4 bases, and 10 bases separated the two germline ends. The germline V gene has CDR1 SQVTM and CDR2 ANQGSEA. The CDR3 extends over 12 amino acids. DNA of the CDR3: TGCAGCGTTGTCAGGGTTGGCACTGAAGCTTTCTTT. Its protein is CSVVRVGTEAFF.

The table lists this clone with a few counts. The chain couples TRBV5-1 to TRBJ1-3; possible D gene TRBD1, 6 bases. The CDR3 contains 16 residues. V was pared by 0 bases and J by 0 bases, with 10 bases between. Germline V lookup: CDR1 SGHRS, CDR2 YFSETQ. The CDR3 sequence is CASSLGARGSGNTIYF. The DNA of the CDR3 is TGCGCCAGCAGCTTGGGGGCCAGGGGCTCTGGAAACACCATATATTTT.

Only a few counts were recorded for this clone. The chain joins TRBV28 to TRBJ2-4, with D tentatively TRBD1 (5 bases). The CDR3 is 12 residues long. The V end was cut by 6 bases, the J end by 7 bases, with 10 bases between. Germline-derived CDR1 and CDR2 are MDHEN and SYDVKM. Written as DNA, the CDR3 is TGTGCCAGCAGCTTTAAGGGGAACATTCAGTACTTC. This sequence encodes CASSFKGNIQYF.

The chain uses TRBV5-1 and TRBJ2-3; 8 nucleotides align to TRBD2. This CDR3 has 16 residues. V was pared by 3 bases and J by 1 base, with 7 bases of the junction left unmatched. Germline V lookup: CDR1 SGHRS, CDR2 YFSETQ. The DNA of the CDR3 is TGCGCCAGCAGCTCACGACTGACTAGCGGCACAGATACGCAGTATTTT. This sequence encodes CASSSRLTSGTDTQYF.

This chain joins TRBV7-9 and TRBJ2-3; 8 bases are a match to TRBD2. V lost 2 bases to trimming and J lost 4 bases; unmatched junction nucleotides: 2. CDR3 length: 14 residues. Germline assignment: CDR1 SEHNR and CDR2 FQNEAQ (reference sequence). Here the CDR3 reads CASSLSGGADTQYF. Here the CDR3 DNA reads TGTGCCAGCAGCTTAAGCGGGGGAGCAGATACGCAGTATTTT.

This clone was seen more than once but under ten times. V usage is TRBV11-2 and J usage is TRBJ2-2; 7 bases align to TRBD1. The CDR3 is made up of 15 amino acids. The germline V gene encodes CDR1 SGHAT and CDR2 FQNNGV. V shed 5 bases and J 6 bases; nucleotides not matched to a gene: 9. CDR3 amino acids: CASSMLQGSPGELFF. CDR3 DNA sequence: TGTGCCAGCAGCATGCTACAGGGGAGTCCCGGGGAGCTGTTTTTT.

This clone was seen only a few times. Written as DNA, the CDR3 is TGTGCCAGCAGATGGGCGGGGAATTCCTACGAGCAGTACTTC. It is translated as CASRWAGNSYEQYF. This rearrangement joins TRBV6-6 to TRBJ2-7, with D maybe TRBD2 (6 bases). The V end lost 6 bases, the J end lost 1 base, and 13 bases lay between the germline ends. Germline V gene data show CDR1 as MNHNY and CDR2 as SVGAGI (reference sequence). The CDR3 is made up of 14 amino acids.

The chain joins TRBV4-2 to TRBJ2-5, with a tentative D call TRBD1 (5 bases). Germline-derived CDR1 and CDR2 are LGHNA and YNFKEQ. CDR3 size: 15 residues. V lost 0 bases and J lost 3, with 11 bases in between. The CDR3 coding sequence is TGTGCCAGCAGCCAAGAAAGGGCAGGGAAAGAGACCCAGTACTTC. Translated, it gives CASSQERAGKETQYF.

This sequence joins TRBV6-5 and TRBJ2-3, with no clear D. The length of the CDR3 is 16 residues. Trimming stripped 0 bases from V and 0 bases from J, with 10 bases between. In germline, CDR1 is MNHEY, CDR2 SVGAGI. DNA of the CDR3: TGTGCCAGCAGTTACTCGTTTACGGTCAGCACAGATACGCAGTATTTT. This translates into CASSYSFTVSTDTQYF.

CDR3 coding DNA: TGTGCCAGTAGTATAGATCGGCAGGACACAGATACGCAGTATTTT. Its protein is CASSIDRQDTDTQYF. This chain uses TRBV19 with TRBJ2-3; no definite D call. Per germline, CDR1 LNHDA and CDR2 SQIVND (reference sequence). This CDR3 spans 15 amino acids. Deletions cut 0 bases from V and 2 bases from J, with 9 bases between. Drawing the rest from reference TRBV19 and TRBJ2-3, the complete variable domain is DGGITQSPKYLFRKEGQNVTLSCEQNLNHDAMYWYRQDPGQGLRLIYYSQIVNDFQKGDIAEGYSVSREKKESFPLTVTSAQKNPTAFYLCASSIDRQDTDTQYFGPGTRLTVL.

This clone was picked up a small number of times. This sequence joins TRBV30 and TRBJ1-2; D unclear. There are 13 residues in the CDR3. Germline V gene data show CDR1 as GTSNPN and CDR2 as SVGIG (reference sequence). Trimming removed 8 bases from V and 8 bases from J, with 21 bases in between. CDR3 residues: CARLRGIGEGYTF. The DNA for the CDR3 is TGTGCCCGCCTGAGAGGTATCGGGGAAGGCTACACCTTC.

This clone showed up just a few times. The chain links TRBV7-9 to TRBJ2-5, with 10 positions matching TRBD1. This CDR3 region has 16 residues. Germline CDR1 and CDR2: SEHNR and FQNEAQ (reference sequence). J lost 4 bases, V lost 5 bases, and 10 bases had no gene match. Here the CDR3 reads CASSGKRQGAGETQYF. The DNA for the CDR3 is TGTGCCAGCAGCGGGAAACGACAGGGGGCCGGAGAGACCCAGTACTTC. The full variable domain, with the rest looked up from reference TRBV7-9 and TRBJ2-5, is DTGVSQNPRHKITKRGQNVTFRCDPISEHNRLYWYRQTLGQGPEFLTYFQNEAQLEKSRLLSDRFSAERPKGSFSTLEIQRTEQGDSAMYLCASSGKRQGAGETQYFGPGTRLLVL.

The chain is built from TRBV14 and TRBJ2-7, with 9 bases lining up with TRBD1. This CDR3 has 14 residues. CDR1 is SGHDN, CDR2 FVKESK, per germline. V was pared by 4 bases and J by 3 bases, with 4 bases of the junction left unmatched. The CDR3 bases are TGTGCCAGCAGCCCCTCGGACAGGGGCTACGAGCAGTACTTC. Translation: CASSPSDRGYEQYF. Full variable domain (outside the CDR3, taken from reference TRBV14 and TRBJ2-7): EAGVTQFPSHSVIEKGQTVTLRCDPISGHDNLYWYRRVMGKEIKFLLHFVKESKQDESGMPNNRFLAERTGGTYSTLKVQPAELEDSGVYFCASSPSDRGYEQYFGPGTRLTVT.

This clone was recorded a few times. The genes are TRBV27 and TRBJ2-7, with TRBD2 matching 9 bases. The junction had 10 bases not matched to a gene; V was cut back by 4 bases and J by 3 bases. The CDR3 runs to 16 residues. The V gene's germline CDR1 is MNHEY and CDR2 SMNVEV (reference sequence). The DNA of the CDR3 is TGTGCCAGCAGTTCAACGGGACTAGCCGAGAGCTACGAGCAGTACTTC. As protein: CASSSTGLAESYEQYF.

The genes are TRBV7-9 and TRBJ1-1, with 7 nucleotides matching TRBD1. The CDR3 extends over 14 amino acids. Germline V gene data show CDR1 as SEHNR and CDR2 as FQNEAQ (reference sequence). V gave up 1 base and J gave up 4 bases; unmatched junction bases: 3. Here the CDR3 DNA reads TGTGCCAGCAGCTTAGAATGGGACAGCACTGAAGCTTTCTTT. Protein sequence: CASSLEWDSTEAFF.

The sample holds a few counts of this clone. This chain uses TRBV5-4 with TRBJ1-4; 11 bases agree with TRBD1. The V segment lost 3 bases and the J segment 6 bases; nucleotides outside the gene matches: 4. The germline V gene encodes CDR1 SGHNT and CDR2 YYREEE (reference sequence). The CDR3 loop spans 15 amino acids. The CDR3 reads CASSSGTGGDEKLFF. The CDR3 DNA follows: TGTGCCAGCAGCTCAGGGACAGGGGGGGATGAAAAACTGTTTTTT.

This clone was seen only a few times. The gene calls are TRBV11-2 and TRBJ2-1; a weak D match, TRBD2 (7 bases). Trimming removed 3 bases at V and 6 bases at J, with 15 bases between. CDR3 length: 15 residues. The germline V gene encodes CDR1 SGHAT and CDR2 FQNNGV. The CDR3 nucleotides read TGTGCCAGCAGCTTTGTGGGGGGGCGATTCAATGAGCAGTTCTTC. It specifies CASSFVGGRFNEQFF.

V gene TRBV28 combines with J gene TRBJ2-5; D perhaps matches TRBD2 (6 bases). Trimming took off 2 bases at V and 5 bases at J, with 15 bases between the two ends. The length of the CDR3 is 15 residues. Germline assignment: CDR1 MDHEN and CDR2 SYDVKM. The CDR3 loop is CASSLGGVISETQYF. CDR3 nucleotide sequence: TGTGCCAGCAGTTTAGGCGGGGTAATTTCGGAGACCCAGTACTTC.